The rows below give T cell receptor beta chains drawn from one sample of a study of blood T cells in healthy people across ages. One entry per CDR3 protein, called by TCRdb with MiXCR from the 5' RACE reads. The sample lists hundreds of thousands of distinct CDR3 sequences; around half were seen once. Material for sequencing was blood. Receptors were obtained from a man older than 75 in good health. Each CDR3 is given with its conserved first and last residue. Part of the rows lack a size; the others show once, few, many or a class for expanded clones.

j_call: TRBJ1-2
clone_size: few
v_call: TRBV10-3
cdr3_length: 13
cdr3_aa: CASSGGPNYGYTF

j_call: TRBJ1-1
clone_size: few
v_call: TRBV3-1
cdr3_length: 14
cdr3_aa: CASSNRDRNTEAFF

j_call: TRBJ2-1
clone_size: NA
v_call: TRBV10-3
cdr3_length: 16
cdr3_aa: CAISGVGRASYNEQFF

j_call: TRBJ1-1
clone_size: NA
v_call: TRBV29-1
cdr3_length: 15
cdr3_aa: CSVEVRQDPYTEAFF

j_call: TRBJ2-4
clone_size: NA
v_call: TRBV9
cdr3_length: 16
cdr3_aa: CASSVGRVDGKNIQYF

j_call: TRBJ1-2
clone_size: NA
v_call: TRBV7-2
cdr3_length: 15
cdr3_aa: CASSRDRDRVYGYTF

j_call: TRBJ2-5
clone_size: NA
v_call: TRBV5-1
cdr3_length: 16
cdr3_aa: CASTGRLASSDETQYF

j_call: TRBJ2-7
clone_size: NA
v_call: TRBV2
cdr3_length: 15
cdr3_aa: CASSRGGQSSYEQYF

j_call: TRBJ2-7
clone_size: NA
v_call: TRBV9
cdr3_length: 15
cdr3_aa: CASSVAGGPSYEQYF

j_call: TRBJ2-1
clone_size: NA
v_call: TRBV20-1
cdr3_length: 15
cdr3_aa: CSASGTRSSYNEQFF

j_call: TRBJ2-1
clone_size: NA
v_call: TRBV7-2
cdr3_length: 14
cdr3_aa: CASSLARGWDEQFF

j_call: TRBJ1-1
clone_size: NA
v_call: TRBV5-1
cdr3_length: 15
cdr3_aa: CASSLTGGTNTEAFF

j_call: TRBJ1-5
clone_size: few
v_call: TRBV28
cdr3_length: 14
cdr3_aa: CASSFSQLRQPQHF

j_call: TRBJ2-1
clone_size: NA
v_call: TRBV4-1
cdr3_length: 15
cdr3_aa: CASSQVRERYNEQFF

j_call: TRBJ2-1
clone_size: NA
v_call: TRBV10-3
cdr3_length: 14
cdr3_aa: CAIRPGQGADEQFF

j_call: TRBJ1-5
clone_size: few
v_call: TRBV4-1
cdr3_length: 17
cdr3_aa: CASSQEVPQGGNQPQHF

j_call: TRBJ2-5
clone_size: NA
v_call: TRBV29-1
cdr3_length: 12
cdr3_aa: CSARTGEETQYF

j_call: TRBJ2-2
clone_size: NA
v_call: TRBV5-1
cdr3_length: 13
cdr3_aa: CASSWRGPGELFF

j_call: TRBJ1-6
clone_size: NA
v_call: TRBV28
cdr3_length: 15
cdr3_aa: CASHRTGVNNSPLHF

j_call: TRBJ2-1
clone_size: few
v_call: TRBV4-3
cdr3_length: 15
cdr3_aa: CASSQDSQLGGEQFF

j_call: TRBJ2-5
clone_size: few
v_call: TRBV10-3
cdr3_length: 13
cdr3_aa: CAISEEDVETQYF

j_call: TRBJ2-1
clone_size: few
v_call: TRBV11-2
cdr3_length: 12
cdr3_aa: CASSPGGDEQFF

j_call: TRBJ2-5
clone_size: few
v_call: TRBV6-2/TRBV6-3
cdr3_length: 13
cdr3_aa: CASSYPVGETQYF

j_call: TRBJ2-1
clone_size: NA
v_call: TRBV20-1
cdr3_length: 14
cdr3_aa: CSARDHGTYNEQFF

j_call: NA
clone_size: NA
v_call: TRBV20-1
cdr3_length: 11
cdr3_aa: CSESSYNEQYF

j_call: TRBJ2-7
clone_size: few
v_call: TRBV14
cdr3_length: 16
cdr3_aa: CASSQDRRGQNYEQYF

j_call: TRBJ2-1
clone_size: NA
v_call: TRBV7-3
cdr3_length: 16
cdr3_aa: CASSLTAGHIGGEQFF

j_call: NA
clone_size: NA
v_call: TRBV10-3
cdr3_length: 14
cdr3_aa: CAISDRVSQETQFF

j_call: TRBJ2-3
clone_size: NA
v_call: TRBV5-1
cdr3_length: 16
cdr3_aa: CASSPTAGATGHAQYF

j_call: TRBJ2-3
clone_size: NA
v_call: TRBV18
cdr3_length: 15
cdr3_aa: CASSPDSQLTDTQYF

j_call: TRBJ2-7
clone_size: few
v_call: TRBV29-1
cdr3_length: 15
cdr3_aa: CSVVGGQRPLYEQYF

j_call: TRBJ2-1
clone_size: NA
v_call: TRBV25-1
cdr3_length: 14
cdr3_aa: CASSRTGIGNEQFF

j_call: NA
clone_size: NA
v_call: TRBV20-1
cdr3_length: 14
cdr3_aa: CSALTSGGAKTQYF

j_call: TRBJ2-3
clone_size: few
v_call: TRBV2
cdr3_length: 15
cdr3_aa: CASSGRLPSTDTQYF

j_call: NA
clone_size: NA
v_call: TRBV7-2
cdr3_length: 16
cdr3_aa: CASSLGRGQGLGEQYF

j_call: TRBJ1-3
clone_size: NA
v_call: TRBV12-3/TRBV12-4
cdr3_length: 13
cdr3_aa: CASSTTGGNTIYF

j_call: TRBJ2-7
clone_size: NA
v_call: TRBV7-9
cdr3_length: 17
cdr3_aa: CASSPTGTGPGPYEQYF

j_call: TRBJ2-7
clone_size: NA
v_call: TRBV6-6
cdr3_length: 15
cdr3_aa: CASSPEGDATYEQYF

j_call: TRBJ2-7
clone_size: few
v_call: TRBV27
cdr3_length: 13
cdr3_aa: CASMREIYYEQYF

j_call: TRBJ2-7
clone_size: NA
v_call: TRBV20-1
cdr3_length: 15
cdr3_aa: CSARDGGTGAYEQYF

j_call: NA
clone_size: NA
v_call: TRBV2
cdr3_length: 16
cdr3_aa: CASSSRTSGSRETQYF

j_call: TRBJ2-1
clone_size: few
v_call: TRBV28
cdr3_length: 14
cdr3_aa: CASSLGRVNNEQFF

j_call: TRBJ2-7
clone_size: few
v_call: TRBV7-2
cdr3_length: 16
cdr3_aa: CASSLLAGAISYEQYF

j_call: TRBJ2-3
clone_size: few
v_call: TRBV29-1
cdr3_length: 14
cdr3_aa: CSVTMGQLTDTQYF

j_call: TRBJ2-5
clone_size: once
v_call: TRBV18
cdr3_length: 13
cdr3_aa: CASSATWGETQYF

j_call: TRBJ1-5
clone_size: NA
v_call: TRBV15
cdr3_length: 15
cdr3_aa: CATSSVRVEDQPQHF

j_call: TRBJ1-1
clone_size: few
v_call: TRBV6-6
cdr3_length: 15
cdr3_aa: CASSYSYGGGTEAFF

j_call: TRBJ1-1
clone_size: NA
v_call: TRBV28
cdr3_length: 12
cdr3_aa: CASKDGDTEAFF

j_call: TRBJ1-5
clone_size: NA
v_call: TRBV20-1
cdr3_length: 12
cdr3_aa: CSARGGDQPQHF

j_call: TRBJ2-1
clone_size: few
v_call: TRBV7-2
cdr3_length: 16
cdr3_aa: CASSWDSALSYNEQFF

j_call: TRBJ2-7
clone_size: NA
v_call: TRBV5-1
cdr3_length: 18
cdr3_aa: CASTNTTKSGLSSYEQYF

j_call: TRBJ2-2
clone_size: NA
v_call: TRBV5-1
cdr3_length: 15
cdr3_aa: CASSPGTRNTGELFF

j_call: TRBJ2-1
clone_size: NA
v_call: TRBV10-1
cdr3_length: 15
cdr3_aa: CASSEEGQGYNEQFF

j_call: TRBJ1-2
clone_size: NA
v_call: TRBV20-1
cdr3_length: 13
cdr3_aa: CSARVPLGYGYTF